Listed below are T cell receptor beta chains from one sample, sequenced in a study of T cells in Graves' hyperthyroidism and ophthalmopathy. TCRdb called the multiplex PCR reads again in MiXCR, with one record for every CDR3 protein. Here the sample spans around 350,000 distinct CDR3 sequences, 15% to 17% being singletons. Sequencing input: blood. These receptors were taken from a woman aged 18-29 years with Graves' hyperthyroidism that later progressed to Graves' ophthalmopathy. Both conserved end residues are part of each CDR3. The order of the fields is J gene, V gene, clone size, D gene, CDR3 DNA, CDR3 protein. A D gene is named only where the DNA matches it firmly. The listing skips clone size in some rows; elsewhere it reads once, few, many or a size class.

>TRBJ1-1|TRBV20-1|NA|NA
TGCAGTGCAACACAGGGTACCCACATCCCTGAAGCTTTCTTT
CSATQGTHIPEAFF
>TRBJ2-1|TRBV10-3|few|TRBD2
TGTGCCACCCGGACGACTCGGGGGGAAAGCTCCTACAATGAGCAGTTCTTC
CATRTTRGESSYNEQFF
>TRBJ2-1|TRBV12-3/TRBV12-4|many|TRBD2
TGTGCCAGCAGTTTACTAGCGGGAGGGTTCGATGAGCAGTTCTTC
CASSLLAGGFDEQFF
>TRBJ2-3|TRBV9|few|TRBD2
TGTGCCAGCAGCGTAGGATCGGGAGGGATAGTTTCAGATACGCAGTATTTT
CASSVGSGGIVSDTQYF
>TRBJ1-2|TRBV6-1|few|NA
TGTGCCAGCAGTGGGTATAGACAGTCGGACCTGGGCTACACCTTC
CASSGYRQSDLGYTF
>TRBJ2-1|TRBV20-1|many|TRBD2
TGCAGTGCTAGACGACTAGCGGACAATGAGCAGTTCTTC
CSARRLADNEQFF
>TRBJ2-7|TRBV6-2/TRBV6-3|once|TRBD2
TGTTCCAGCAGTTACGTTGCGACTAGCGGGAGAAAGCGGAACGAGCAGTACTTC
CSSSYVATSGRKRNEQYF
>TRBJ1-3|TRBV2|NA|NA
TGTGCCAGCAGTGAGATGGGCAGGGGTCGCTCTGGAAACACCATATATTTT
CASSEMGRGRSGNTIYF
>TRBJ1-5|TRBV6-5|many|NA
TGTGCCAGCAGTTACGCCATTGGGGGTCAGCCCCAGCATTTT
CASSYAIGGQPQHF
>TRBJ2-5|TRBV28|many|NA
TGTGCCAGCAGACAAGAGACCCAGTACTTC
CASRQETQYF
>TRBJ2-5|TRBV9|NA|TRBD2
TGTGCCAGCAGCTTCCGTAGCGGGAGTTTAGAGACCCAGTACTTC
CASSFRSGSLETQYF
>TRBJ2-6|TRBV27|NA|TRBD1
TGTGCCAGCAGTCGGGGGGACAGGGACCTTTCTGGGGCCAACGTCCTGACTTTC
CASSRGDRDLSGANVLTF
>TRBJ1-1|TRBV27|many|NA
TGTGCCAGCAGTGAGCCAGGGGACACTGAAGCTTTCTTT
CASSEPGDTEAFF
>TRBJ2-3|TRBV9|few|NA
TGTGCCAGCAGCGTAGCAGGGACTTCCGCAGATACGCAGTATTTT
CASSVAGTSADTQYF
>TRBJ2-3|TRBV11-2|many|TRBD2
TGTGCCAGCAGCCCACTGAGGGGGACTAGCGGGGGCACAGATACGCAGTATTTT
CASSPLRGTSGGTDTQYF
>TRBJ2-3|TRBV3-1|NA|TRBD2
TGTGCCAGCAGCCAACTTTCCGGGGGGAGGGGCACAGATACGCAGTATTTT
CASSQLSGGRGTDTQYF
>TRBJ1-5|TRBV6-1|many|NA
TGTGCCAGCACTCGGGGCCCTAATCAGCCCCAGCATTTT
CASTRGPNQPQHF
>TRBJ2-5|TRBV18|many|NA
TGTGCCAGCTCACCAAAGCTAGGTCCGGAGACCCAGTACTTC
CASSPKLGPETQYF
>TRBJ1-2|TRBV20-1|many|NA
TGCAGTGCTAGAGGTCAATCCAGGGAGTATGGCTACACCTTC
CSARGQSREYGYTF
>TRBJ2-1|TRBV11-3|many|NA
TGTGCCAGCAGCGATAGCCCCCGTTCCTACAATGAGCAGTTCTTC
CASSDSPRSYNEQFF
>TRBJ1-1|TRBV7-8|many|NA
TGTGCCAGCAGCTTTGTGCTTGGGGAAGCTTTCTTT
CASSFVLGEAFF
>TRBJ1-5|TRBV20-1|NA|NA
TGCAGTGCTAGAGATCCCCTCAATCAGCCCCAGCATTTT
CSARDPLNQPQHF
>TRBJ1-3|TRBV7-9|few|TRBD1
TGTGCCAGCAGCCCGTTGGACAGGAGATGCTCTGGAGACACCATATATTTT
CASSPLDRRCSGDTIYF
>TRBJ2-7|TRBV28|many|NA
TGTGCCAGCAGCCCCTCGACCCGTGCTGGCGAGCAGTACTTC
CASSPSTRAGEQYF
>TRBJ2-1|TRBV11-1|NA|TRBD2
TGTACCAGCAGCTTCACTAGCGGGAGGGCCCTCGGGAATGAGCAGTTCTTC
CTSSFTSGRALGNEQFF
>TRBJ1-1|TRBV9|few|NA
TGTGCCAGCAGCGTAGTGGAAAGATCCCTCCTTCTGGAGGGGGTGAGGTGCACTGAAGCTTTCTTT
CASSVVERSLLLEGVRCTEAFF
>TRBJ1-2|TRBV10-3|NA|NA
TGTGCCATCAGTGATCCAGGGATATTGTATGGCTACACCTTC
CAISDPGILYGYTF
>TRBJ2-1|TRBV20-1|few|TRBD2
TGCAGTGGAGTAGCGGGAGGTACCAAGAAGAATGAGCAGTTCTTC
CSGVAGGTKKNEQFF
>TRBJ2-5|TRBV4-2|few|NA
TGTGCCAGCAGCCAAGAGGCGGGTGGACAGAAGGAGACCCAGTACTTC
CASSQEAGGQKETQYF
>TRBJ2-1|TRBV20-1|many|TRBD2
TGCAGTGCCCCGGTACCCCCACCTGCGGGGGTCGGCAATGAGCAGTTCTTC
CSAPVPPPAGVGNEQFF
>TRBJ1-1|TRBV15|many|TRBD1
TGTGCCACCAGCGGAGATGACAGGGCCGGCAGCACTGAAGCTTTCTTT
CATSGDDRAGSTEAFF
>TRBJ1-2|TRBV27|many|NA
TGTGCCAGCGGAACGAGACAGGCAAACTATGGCTACACCTTC
CASGTRQANYGYTF
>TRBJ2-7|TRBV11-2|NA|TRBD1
TGTGCCAGCAGCTCACTCCGGGACAGCCCCTACGAGCAGTACTTC
CASSSLRDSPYEQYF
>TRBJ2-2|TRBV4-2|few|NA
TGTGCCAGCAGCCAAGAGGTGGGAACTACGTTATCCGGGGAGCTGTTTTTT
CASSQEVGTTLSGELFF
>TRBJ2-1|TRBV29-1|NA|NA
TGCAGCGTTGAAGCCCTTGTACAGGGGAACGGTGTAAGCGGGATCAACAATGAGCAGTTCTTC
CSVEALVQGNGVSGINNEQFF
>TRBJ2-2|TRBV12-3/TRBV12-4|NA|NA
TGTGCCAGCAGTTTAACCGACCTAGGGTACACCGGGGAGCTGTTTTTT
CASSLTDLGYTGELFF
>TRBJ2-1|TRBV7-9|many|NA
TGTGCCAGCAGCTTACAGGGAGTCTACAATGAGCAGTTCTTC
CASSLQGVYNEQFF
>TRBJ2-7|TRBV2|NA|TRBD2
TGTGCCAGCAGCTCCTGGGGGACTAGCACCTACGAGCAGTACTTC
CASSSWGTSTYEQYF
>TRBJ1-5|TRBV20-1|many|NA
TGCAGTGCTCCCGACCGGCCCAATCAGCCCCAGCATTTT
CSAPDRPNQPQHF
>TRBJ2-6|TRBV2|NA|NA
TGTGCCAGCAGCTCAGGGACTGGGGCCAACGTCCTGACTTTC
CASSSGTGANVLTF
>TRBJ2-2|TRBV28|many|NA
TGTGCCAGCAGTTTCTGGGGCCCTATCGGGACCGGGGAGCTGTTTTTT
CASSFWGPIGTGELFF
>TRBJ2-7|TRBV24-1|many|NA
TGTGCCACCAGTGATGGGGGTGCCTACGAGCAGTACTTC
CATSDGGAYEQYF
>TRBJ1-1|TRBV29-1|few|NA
TGCAGCGTTCTCCAGAACACTGAAGCTTTCTTT
CSVLQNTEAFF
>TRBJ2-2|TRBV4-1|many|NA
TGCGCCAGCAGCCAAGGGGATGCTTACACCGGGGAGCTGTTTTTT
CASSQGDAYTGELFF
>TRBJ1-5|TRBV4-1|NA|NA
TGCGCCAGCAGCCAACAAGTGAATATTGGACAGATCAATCAGCCCCAGCATTTT
CASSQQVNIGQINQPQHF
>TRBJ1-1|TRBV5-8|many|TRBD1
TGTGCCAGCAGCTGGACAGGGGGGATTGGCACTGAAGCTTTCTTT
CASSWTGGIGTEAFF
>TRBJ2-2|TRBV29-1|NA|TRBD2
TGCAGCGTTGCGGCGGGAGTTCACGGGGAGCTGTTTTTT
CSVAAGVHGELFF
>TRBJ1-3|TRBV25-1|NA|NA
TGTGCCAGCAGGAGACTCGGAGGAAACACCATATATTTT
CASRRLGGNTIYF
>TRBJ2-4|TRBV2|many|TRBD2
TGTGCCAGCAGTCGGACTAGCGGGAGGTTATTGAAAAACATTCAGTACTTC
CASSRTSGRLLKNIQYF
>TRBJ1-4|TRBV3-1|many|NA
TGTGCCAGCAGCCAATCCCGGGACACTCATGAAAAACTGTTTTTT
CASSQSRDTHEKLFF
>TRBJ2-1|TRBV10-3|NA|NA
TGTGCCGTTCTTCCGGAGGGCTCCTACAATGAGCAGTTCTTC
CAVLPEGSYNEQFF
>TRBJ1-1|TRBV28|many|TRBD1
TGTGCCAGCAGTCGAGGTGGGAGGGACAGGGGGGTCACTGAAGCTTTCTTT
CASSRGGRDRGVTEAFF